The 24 T cell receptor beta chains in this list originate from one sample, sequenced in a study of CD8 T cells in Susac syndrome (dated by TCRdb to between 2018 and 2020). The library was prepared using the immunoSEQ multiplex PCR assay. RNA was extracted using the RNeasy kit, and roughly 0.45 to 1 ug of the RNA was reverse transcribed with random hexamers. TCRdb applied fastp at Q25 and MiXCR to the public reads, then kept only in-frame beta chains. Duplicate CDR3 protein sequences are folded into a single record with the most common DNA and genes. For this sample the table gives about 200,000 distinct CDR3 sequences, of which over 85% were detected only once. The top ten clones comprise around 0.1% of the sample. The sequencing sample was made of CD4+ T cells from PBMCs. These TCRs come from a human donor in good health.

V and J are TRBV18 and TRBJ1-1; D call uncertain. The length of the CDR3 is 14 residues. V was trimmed by 1 base and J by 4 bases, leaving 10 bases between them. In germline, CDR1 is KGHSH, CDR2 LQKENI. CDR3 DNA: TGTGCCAGCTCACCACTCGAGGGTCCCACTGAAGCTTTCTTT. Amino acids: CASSPLEGPTEAFF. Combining the CDR3 with reference TRBV18 and TRBJ1-1 gives the whole variable domain NAGVMQNPRHLVRRRGQEARLRCSPMKGHSHVYWYRQLPEEGLKFMVYLQKENIIDESGMPKERFSAEFPKEGPSILRIQQVVRGDSAAYFCASSPLEGPTEAFFGQGTRLTVV.

The gene calls are TRBV3-1 and TRBJ2-5, with D hard to call. The V gene's germline CDR1 is LGHDT and CDR2 YNNKEL (reference sequence). The V gene lost 3 bases and the J gene lost 7 bases, with 6 bases spanning the gap. The CDR3 is 11 amino acids. CDR3 loop: CASSHYRTQYF. In nucleotides, the CDR3 is TGTGCCAGCAGCCATTACAGGACCCAGTACTTC.

This clonotype showed up just once. The V and J genes are TRBV5-1 and TRBJ1-1; 7 bases match TRBD1. The germline V gene encodes CDR1 SGHRS and CDR2 YFSETQ. V shed 4 bases, J shed 1 base, and the junction held 4 bases outside the gene matches. This CDR3 is 14 amino acids long. CDR3 DNA: TGCGCCAGCAGCCCAGGGGGGGCGAACACTGAAGCTTTCTTT. Translation: CASSPGGANTEAFF.

The chain uses TRBV5-1 and TRBJ1-4; D uncertain. Germline values: CDR1 SGHRS, CDR2 YFSETQ. The CDR3 has 14 amino acids. Deletions cut 0 bases from V and 8 bases from J, with 11 bases between. CDR3 in amino acids: CASSLGERAEKLFF. The CDR3 DNA sequence: TGCGCCAGCAGCTTGGGAGAGAGAGCAGAAAAACTGTTTTTT.

This chain joins TRBV20-1 and TRBJ1-2, with 10 bases identical to TRBD1. The CDR3 totals 15 residues. Germline CDR1 reads DFQATT; CDR2 reads SNEGSKA (reference sequence). V was clipped by 6 bases and J by 7 bases; unmatched bases: 14. CDR3 DNA: TGCAGTGCCAATTTCCCGGGACAGGGGAACGGTGGCTACACCTTC. It yields the protein CSANFPGQGNGGYTF.

The rearrangement joins TRBV9 to TRBJ2-7, with D possibly matching TRBD1 (5 bases). V dropped 3 bases and J dropped 1 base, with 8 bases sitting between them. CDR3 size: 13 residues. CDR1 and CDR2 (germline): SGDLS, YYNGEE. CDR3 sequence (DNA): TGTGCCAGCAGCGGGACACGATCCTACGAGCAGTACGTC. Translation gives CASSGTRSYEQYV.

The V gene is TRBV5-4, the J gene TRBJ1-2, with 12 bases lining up with TRBD1. This CDR3 spans 16 amino acids. Trimming removed 4 bases from V and 6 bases from J; junction bases left unmatched: 10. CDR1 and CDR2 from the germline V gene are SGHNT and YYREEE (reference sequence). CDR3 nucleotides: TGTGCCAGCAGCCCCAAGGAAAGGGACAGGGGGCATGGCTACACCTTC. Protein sequence: CASSPKERDRGHGYTF.

The V call is TRBV3-1, the J call TRBJ1-1, with a tentative D call TRBD1 (6 bases). Germline loops: CDR1 LGHDT, CDR2 YNNKEL (reference sequence). V was trimmed by 5 bases and J by 5 bases, leaving 15 bases between them. This CDR3 contains 14 residues. This CDR3 reads CASSSPARGTEAFF. The CDR3 region has the DNA TGTGCCAGCAGCTCCCCCGCCAGGGGAACTGAAGCTTTCTTT.

The chain recombines TRBV29-1 with TRBJ1-1; 7 bases align to TRBD1. This CDR3 comprises 15 residues. Unmatched junction bases numbered 11, after V lost 7 bases and J lost 0 bases. Germline CDR1 reads SQVTM; CDR2 reads ANQGSEA. CDR3 nucleotides: TGCAGCGCGGGGACAGTAAAAGTACTGAACACTGAAGCTTTCTTT. It specifies CSAGTVKVLNTEAFF.

The CDR3 DNA reads TGCAGTGCTCCACCCGGGCTAGCGGCCTACGAGCAGTACTTC. Protein product: CSAPPGLAAYEQYF. This rearrangement joins TRBV20-1 to TRBJ2-7; 7 nucleotides match TRBD2. The CDR3 sequence is 14 residues long. Trimming removed 5 bases from V and 2 bases from J; junction bases left unmatched: 9. Germline lookup yields CDR1 DFQATT and CDR2 SNEGSKA (reference sequence).

The chain is built from TRBV24-1 and TRBJ2-6, with TRBD2 as a possible D gene (6 bases). CDR3 size: 15 residues. Germline-derived CDR1 and CDR2 are KGHDR and SFDVKD. Trimming took off 7 bases at V and 2 bases at J, with 11 bases between the two ends. CDR3 loop: CATSLGGTGANVLTF. DNA for the CDR3: TGTGCCACCAGCTTAGGAGGGACTGGGGCCAACGTCCTGACTTTC.

The CDR3 loop is CASSLGDSGNTIYF. The CDR3 coding sequence is TGTGCCAGCAGTTTGGGCGACTCTGGAAACACCATATATTTT. The chain is built from TRBV12-3 or TRBV12-4 and TRBJ1-3; D ambiguous. The CDR3 runs 14 residues. Trimming removed 3 bases from V and 0 bases from J, with 6 bases in between.

The J gene is TRBJ1-5, the V gene TRBV4-1; D is uncertain. This CDR3 contains 17 residues. In germline, CDR1 is MGHRA, CDR2 YSYEKL. Trimming stripped 0 bases from V and 2 bases from J, with 14 bases between. CDR3: CASSQDRRGWGNQPQHF. CDR3 nucleotides: TGCGCCAGCAGCCAAGATCGTCGTGGATGGGGCAATCAGCCCCAGCATTTT.

This chain connects TRBV10-2 to TRBJ2-7; D is tentatively TRBD1 or TRBD2 (5 bases each). V was cut by 9 bases and J by 3 bases, with 15 bases left in between. The germline CDR1 and CDR2 sequences are WSHSY and SAAADI. This CDR3 comprises 13 residues. Here the CDR3 reads CASKAGSYYEQYV. As DNA, the CDR3 is TGCGCCAGTAAAGCAGGGAGTTACTACGAGCAGTACGTC.

This chain links TRBV6-1 with TRBJ1-2; possible D gene TRBD1, 6 bases. CDR1 and CDR2 from the germline V gene are MNHNS and SASEGT. The V end lost 2 bases, the J end lost 1 base, and 14 bases lay between the germline ends. The CDR3 length is 16 residues. This chain's CDR3 is CASSESAGVDNYGYTF. The CDR3 nucleotides read TGTGCCAGCAGTGAATCGGCAGGGGTGGATAACTATGGCTACACCTTC.

This chain's CDR3 is CSALGREQETQYF. The CDR3 region has the DNA TGCAGTGCCTTAGGAAGGGAACAAGAGACCCAGTACTTC. This chain uses TRBV20-1 with TRBJ2-5, with D uncertain. This CDR3 spans 13 amino acids. Germline CDR1 is DFQATT and CDR2 is SNEGSKA (reference sequence). V lost 6 bases, J lost 2 bases, and 13 bases lay in between.

The CDR3 spells CSARVSGGIQYF. The CDR3 DNA reads as TGCAGTGCTAGAGTGAGTGGAGGGATTCAGTACTTC. This chain uses TRBV20-1 with TRBJ2-4, with D maybe TRBD2 (6 bases). Looked up from germline, CDR1 is DFQATT and CDR2 is SNEGSKA (reference sequence). The ends were cut back, 1 base at V and 10 bases at J, with 11 bases in the middle. The CDR3 covers 12 residues.

The chain is built from TRBV9 and TRBJ1-6; TRBD1 agrees at 7 bases. The CDR3 is 15 residues long. After removal of 0 bases from V and 5 bases from J, the junction contained 2 bases not matched to a gene. Germline V gene sequence: CDR1 SGDLS, CDR2 YYNGEE. The CDR3 sequence is CASSVGGGHNSPLHF. CDR3 in DNA: TGTGCCAGCAGCGTAGGAGGGGGCCATAATTCACCCCTCCACTTT.

This rearrangement joins TRBV12-3 or TRBV12-4 to TRBJ1-1; maybe TRBD1 (5 bases). The CDR3 sequence is 14 residues long. Between the trimmed V and J ends, which lost 3 bases and 3 bases, there was a span of 11 bases. CDR3 coding DNA: TGTGCCAGCAGTTTTGCAGGAGGGGACACTGAAGCTTTCTTT. The encoded protein is CASSFAGGDTEAFF.

The chain uses TRBV28 and TRBJ1-2; 7 nucleotides match TRBD1. The CDR3 covers 13 residues. From germline, CDR1 is MDHEN and CDR2 SYDVKM. The junction had 4 bases not matched to a gene; V was cut back by 6 bases and J by 3 bases. CDR3 residues: CASRQGGHYGYTF. The CDR3 DNA follows: TGTGCCAGCAGACAAGGGGGCCACTATGGCTACACCTTC.

In its sample, this clonotype was seen a few times. CDR3 in DNA: TGTGCCAGTTCTCCAGGGCTGGGGGAGACCCAGTACTTC. Its translation is CASSPGLGETQYF. The chain uses TRBV19 and TRBJ2-5, with D tentatively TRBD1 (5 bases). V was trimmed by 8 bases and J by 5 bases, leaving 15 bases between them. Germline loops: CDR1 LNHDA, CDR2 SQIVND (reference sequence). This CDR3 contains 13 residues.

The table lists this clonotype with a count of one. This chain links TRBV29-1 with TRBJ1-2; D perhaps matches TRBD1 (6 bases). V lost 4 bases and J lost 0, with 9 bases in between. The CDR3 spans 13 residues. Germline V lookup: CDR1 SQVTM, CDR2 ANQGSEA. CDR3 residues: CSVAGTSNYGYTF. CDR3 sequence (DNA): TGCAGCGTTGCCGGGACATCTAACTATGGCTACACCTTC.

This clonotype was found once. This chain connects TRBV29-1 to TRBJ1-5, with D hard to call. CDR1 is SQVTM, CDR2 ANQGSEA, per germline. The CDR3 totals 12 residues. V was cut by 1 base and J by 10 bases, with 11 bases left in between. The CDR3, as DNA: TGCAGCGTTGAAGTCAATTCAGGACCCCAGCATTTT. It encodes CSVEVNSGPQHF.

Here the CDR3 reads CSASSPQEGRGYEQYV. For the CDR3, the DNA is TGCAGTGCTAGTTCCCCACAAGAAGGAAGGGGCTACGAGCAGTACGTC. J is TRBJ2-7 and V is TRBV20-1; weak D call: TRBD1 (5 bases). This CDR3 region has 16 residues. Germline CDR1 is DFQATT and CDR2 is SNEGSKA (reference sequence). V lost 3 bases, J lost 3 bases, and 21 bases lay in between.